A single sample gave rise to the 23 T cell receptor beta chains below, sequenced in a study of cytomegalovirus exposure and HLA in healthy donors. Primers for the PCR totalled 60 Vbeta and 13 Jbeta. Assay: immunoSEQ multiplex PCR; the TCRdb copy retains only in-frame clones and omits some. The sample has 170,000 or so clones, about four fifths seen once. Specimen: PBMCs. These receptors were collected from a male donor in good health and CMV-seronegative.

In its sample, this clone was seen a few times. The chain combines TRBV28 with TRBJ1-2, with D unresolved. CDR1 and CDR2 from the germline V gene are MDHEN and SYDVKM. V was trimmed by 7 bases and J by 8 bases, leaving 17 bases between them. The CDR3 is made up of 13 amino acids. The CDR3 region has the DNA TGTGCCAGCACCCAAACGCGTCCCGAGGGCTACACCTTC. Translation: CASTQTRPEGYTF.

This rearrangement joins TRBV7-3 to TRBJ2-5; possible D gene TRBD2, 5 bases. CDR1 SGHTA and CDR2 FQGTGA come from the germline V gene. This CDR3 has 13 amino acids. V gave up 5 bases and J gave up 4 bases, with 11 bases separating them. The CDR3 DNA follows: TGTGCCAGCAGCCCCCAAGGAGGAGAGACCCAGTACTTC. It specifies CASSPQGGETQYF.

The chain employs TRBV6-1 and TRBJ2-5; D perhaps matches TRBD2 (6 bases). V lost 4 bases to trimming and J lost 1 base, with 10 bases between them. Per germline, CDR1 MNHNS and CDR2 SASEGT. This CDR3 spans 14 amino acids. This CDR3 reads CASSGDGGQETQYF. In nucleotides, the CDR3 is TGTGCCAGCAGTGGGGACGGGGGCCAAGAGACCCAGTACTTC.

This chain uses TRBV30 with TRBJ2-3, with TRBD2 matching 12 bases. Germline-derived CDR1 and CDR2 are GTSNPN and SVGIG (reference sequence). V gave up 4 bases and J gave up 0 bases; unmatched junction bases: 2. This CDR3 has 15 residues. The CDR3 here is CAWTGTSGSTDTQYF. The CDR3 bases are TGTGCCTGGACGGGGACTAGCGGGAGCACAGATACGCAGTATTTT.

This clone was seen only once. The CDR3 sequence: CASSYRLAGDEQYF. CDR3 bases: TGTGCCAGCAGTTACCGACTAGCGGGAGACGAGCAGTACTTC. The rearrangement uses TRBV6-5 and TRBJ2-7; TRBD2 matches 12 bases. Germline-derived CDR1 and CDR2 are MNHEY and SVGAGI. The CDR3 loop spans 14 amino acids. V shed 2 bases and J 5 bases; nucleotides not matched to a gene: 1.

Comment on this clone: The same CDR3 also results from other DNA sequences found in this sample. The CDR3 protein is CASSVADNEQFF. Here the CDR3 DNA reads TGTGCCAGCAGCGTAGCCGACAATGAGCAGTTCTTC. The chain uses TRBV9 and TRBJ2-1; D is unclear. Germline V gene lookup returns CDR1 SGDLS and CDR2 YYNGEE. Trimming pared 0 bases from V and 5 bases from J, leaving 3 bases between. The CDR3 has 12 residues.

The chain joins TRBV7-3 to TRBJ1-1, with TRBD1 identical over 8 bases. Germline V gene sequence: CDR1 SGHTA, CDR2 FQGTGA. This CDR3 contains 15 residues. The V segment lost 2 bases and the J segment 1 base; nucleotides outside the gene matches: 3. CDR3: CASSLVGTGNTEAFF. The CDR3, as DNA: TGTGCCAGCAGCTTAGTAGGGACAGGGAACACTGAAGCTTTCTTT.

Written as DNA, the CDR3 is TGTGCCTGGAGTGTAATAGGAAACACCATATATTTT. Amino acid sequence: CAWSVIGNTIYF. The chain couples TRBV30 to TRBJ1-3; D is ambiguous. CDR3 length equals 12 residues. V lost 0 bases to trimming and J lost 4 bases, with 4 bases between them. Germline values: CDR1 GTSNPN, CDR2 SVGIG (reference sequence).

The V gene is TRBV18, the J gene TRBJ2-1; TRBD2 aligns across 13 bases. The V gene's germline CDR1 is KGHSH and CDR2 LQKENI. This CDR3 contains 15 residues. Trimming at V came to 3 bases and at J to 7 bases, leaving 3 bases not matched to a gene. CDR3: CASSPTSGRANEQFF. CDR3 DNA: TGTGCCAGCTCACCTACTAGCGGGAGGGCGAATGAGCAGTTCTTC.

The V and J genes are TRBV9 and TRBJ2-6; no firm D call. Germline V gene data show CDR1 as SGDLS and CDR2 as YYNGEE. The CDR3 runs 14 residues. Trimming took off 2 bases at V and 2 bases at J, with 5 bases between the two ends. The CDR3 region is CASSVLPGANVLTF. Here the CDR3 DNA reads TGTGCCAGCAGCGTTCTCCCTGGGGCCAACGTCCTGACTTTC.

A remark on this clone: A junction boundary mismatches the germline segment, possibly from a read error. V usage is TRBV5-1 and J usage is TRBJ2-5, with 10 bases identical to TRBD2. In germline, CDR1 is SGHRS, CDR2 YFSETQ. This CDR3 is built from 14 residues. In DNA form, the CDR3 reads TGCGCCAGCAGCACTAGCGGGGTTCAAGGGACCCAGTACTTC. Protein product: CASSTSGVQGTQYF.

The chain joins TRBV6-5 to TRBJ1-1; a possible D gene is TRBD1 (6 bases). V lost 0 bases and J 1 base, leaving 12 bases between the germline ends. From germline, CDR1 is MNHEY and CDR2 SVGAGI. The CDR3 is made up of 16 amino acids. The CDR3: CASSYSRTATNTEAFF. CDR3 DNA: TGTGCCAGCAGTTACTCGAGGACAGCGACGAACACTGAAGCTTTCTTT.

The CDR3 DNA sequence: TGTGCCAGCAGCCCAGAGCGGGAGTCAAGGAATGAGCAGTTCTTC. This sequence encodes CASSPERESRNEQFF. The genes are TRBV7-9 and TRBJ2-1; 8 bases align to TRBD2. This CDR3 is 15 amino acids long. Germline V CDR1 and CDR2: SEHNR, FQNEAQ (reference sequence). The J segment lost 7 bases and the V segment lost 5 bases, leaving 10 bases of the junction unmatched.

The chain employs TRBV7-7 and TRBJ2-2; 9 bases fit TRBD1. In germline, CDR1 is SSHAT, CDR2 FNYEAQ (reference sequence). J lost 5 bases, V lost 5 bases, and 6 bases had no gene match. The CDR3 length is 15 residues. The CDR3 DNA reads as TGTGCCAGCAGCCCGGGACAGGGTACGACCGGGGAGCTGTTTTTT. Amino acid sequence: CASSPGQGTTGELFF.

The chain links TRBV11-2 to TRBJ1-5, with D hard to call. Trimming took 4 bases from V and 4 from J, leaving 5 bases between them. The CDR3 spans 12 residues. Germline-derived CDR1 and CDR2 are SGHAT and FQNNGV. The CDR3 loop is CASSSGNQPQHF. The CDR3 DNA follows: TGTGCCAGCAGCTCGGGAAATCAGCCCCAGCATTTT.

This chain uses TRBV4-1 with TRBJ2-2; 7 positions match TRBD2. The V gene end was trimmed by 0 bases and the J gene end by 6 bases; junction bases not matched to a gene: 1. The CDR3 has 14 amino acids. CDR1 is MGHRA and CDR2 is YSYEKL in the germline V gene. The CDR3 sequence: CASSQDSGAGELFF. CDR3 nucleotide sequence: TGCGCCAGCAGCCAAGACAGCGGGGCCGGGGAGCTGTTTTTT.

This clone appeared a single time. The chain links TRBV9 to TRBJ2-5; TRBD1 agrees at 8 bases. The tail of the sequence fits TRBJ2-7 better, so the J call may be wrong. The germline V gene has CDR1 SGDLS and CDR2 YYNGEE. The CDR3 length is 15 residues. The CDR3 DNA is TGTGCCAGCAGCGTAGGTCCAGGGGGCTATTACGAGCAGTACTTC. Translating it yields CASSVGPGGYYEQYF.

The gene calls are TRBV19 and TRBJ1-3, with a possible D match to TRBD1 (6 bases). CDR1 is LNHDA, CDR2 SQIVND, per germline (reference sequence). The CDR3 is 15 amino acids. The V and J ends lost 2 bases and 2 bases respectively, with 10 bases between them. The CDR3 coding sequence is TGTGCCAGTAGTATACGGGGGGCCGCTGGAAACACCATATATTTT. It specifies CASSIRGAAGNTIYF.

The rearrangement links TRBV27 to TRBJ2-1; TRBD2 aligns across 11 bases. With 3 bases clipped from V and 7 bases from J, the junction kept 5 bases outside the gene matches. The CDR3 covers 15 residues. In germline, CDR1 is MNHEY, CDR2 SMNVEV (reference sequence). The CDR3 DNA reads TGTGCCAGCAGTTTGGGGCTAGCGGGAGGTAATGAGCAGTTCTTC. It translates to CASSLGLAGGNEQFF.

This chain uses TRBV19 with TRBJ1-5; tentative D call: TRBD1 (5 bases). CDR1 is LNHDA, CDR2 SQIVND, per germline (reference sequence). Trimming left V 7 bases short and J 7 bases short, with 14 bases between. This CDR3 region has 13 residues. The chain's CDR3 is CASNKGMDQPQHF. The CDR3 DNA reads TGTGCCAGTAATAAGGGGATGGACCAGCCCCAGCATTTT.

This clone was counted a few times. The same CDR3 also results from other DNA sequences found in this sample. This rearrangement joins TRBV5-1 to TRBJ2-3, with TRBD1 as a possible D gene (5 bases). This CDR3 contains 13 residues. Germline assignment: CDR1 SGHRS and CDR2 YFSETQ. V was pared by 2 bases and J by 3 bases, with 7 bases between. The CDR3 region is CASSFQGTDTQYF. CDR3 bases: TGCGCCAGCAGCTTCCAGGGTACAGATACGCAGTATTTT.

This chain uses TRBV6-6 with TRBJ1-2; TRBD1 might be the D (5 bases). This CDR3 comprises 12 residues. CDR1 and CDR2 (germline): MNHNY, SVGAGI (reference sequence). The germline V and J ends were trimmed by 2 bases and 7 bases, with 8 bases remaining between them. The CDR3 DNA reads TGTGCCAGCAGTTACGGGAGGGGTGGCTACACCTTC. Residues: CASSYGRGGYTF.

The chain has TRBV25-1 and TRBJ2-5; possible D gene TRBD2, 5 bases. The CDR3 runs to 17 residues. The germline V gene encodes CDR1 MGHDK and CDR2 SYGVNS. Trimming removed 8 bases from V and 4 bases from J, with 26 bases in between. The DNA for the CDR3 is TGTGCCAGCGCCGGTACCCCCCGGGGTTTGCTCCTAGAGACCCAGTACTTC. The encoded protein is CASAGTPRGLLLETQYF.